Listed here are 2 T cell receptor beta chains from one sample, sequenced in a study of T-cell memory formation after mild COVID-19. TCRdb reprocessed the 5' RACE reads with MiXCR, giving one entry per CDR3 protein. There are 150,000 to 200,000 distinct CDR3 sequences in the sample; around 10% occur only once, and approximately 3.4% lies in the top ten. Sequenced material: PBMCs or a T cell subset sorted from them (not recorded which). Receptors originate from a man younger than 35 who had mild COVID-19 (a few samples of this study predate the infection). Cell type and time point are not known.

The gene calls are TRBV7-3 and TRBJ2-2, with D maybe TRBD2 (6 bases). Germline V gene data show CDR1 as SGHTA and CDR2 as FQGTGA. Trimming shortened V by 2 bases and J by 5 bases, and 9 bases separated the two germline ends. CDR3 length: 14 residues. In DNA form, the CDR3 reads TGTGCCAGCAGCTTAGGGGCGGGAACCGGGGAGCTGTTTTTT. This encodes CASSLGAGTGELFF. The entire variable domain, with the rest obtained from reference TRBV7-3 and TRBJ2-2, is as follows: GAGVSQTPSNKVTEKGKYVELRCDPISGHTALYWYRQSLGQGPEFLIYFQGTGAADDSGLPNDRFFAVRPEGSVSTLKIQRTERGDSAVYLCASSLGAGTGELFFGEGSRLTVL.

This sequence joins TRBV6-2 or TRBV6-3 and TRBJ2-5, with a weak D call TRBD2 (6 bases). Trimming left V 2 bases short and J 3 bases short, with 13 bases between. In germline, CDR1 is MNHEY, CDR2 SVGEGT. This CDR3 has 15 amino acids. The CDR3 is CASSYTDYREETQYF. CDR3 coding DNA: TGTGCCAGCAGTTACACGGACTACCGGGAAGAGACCCAGTACTTC.